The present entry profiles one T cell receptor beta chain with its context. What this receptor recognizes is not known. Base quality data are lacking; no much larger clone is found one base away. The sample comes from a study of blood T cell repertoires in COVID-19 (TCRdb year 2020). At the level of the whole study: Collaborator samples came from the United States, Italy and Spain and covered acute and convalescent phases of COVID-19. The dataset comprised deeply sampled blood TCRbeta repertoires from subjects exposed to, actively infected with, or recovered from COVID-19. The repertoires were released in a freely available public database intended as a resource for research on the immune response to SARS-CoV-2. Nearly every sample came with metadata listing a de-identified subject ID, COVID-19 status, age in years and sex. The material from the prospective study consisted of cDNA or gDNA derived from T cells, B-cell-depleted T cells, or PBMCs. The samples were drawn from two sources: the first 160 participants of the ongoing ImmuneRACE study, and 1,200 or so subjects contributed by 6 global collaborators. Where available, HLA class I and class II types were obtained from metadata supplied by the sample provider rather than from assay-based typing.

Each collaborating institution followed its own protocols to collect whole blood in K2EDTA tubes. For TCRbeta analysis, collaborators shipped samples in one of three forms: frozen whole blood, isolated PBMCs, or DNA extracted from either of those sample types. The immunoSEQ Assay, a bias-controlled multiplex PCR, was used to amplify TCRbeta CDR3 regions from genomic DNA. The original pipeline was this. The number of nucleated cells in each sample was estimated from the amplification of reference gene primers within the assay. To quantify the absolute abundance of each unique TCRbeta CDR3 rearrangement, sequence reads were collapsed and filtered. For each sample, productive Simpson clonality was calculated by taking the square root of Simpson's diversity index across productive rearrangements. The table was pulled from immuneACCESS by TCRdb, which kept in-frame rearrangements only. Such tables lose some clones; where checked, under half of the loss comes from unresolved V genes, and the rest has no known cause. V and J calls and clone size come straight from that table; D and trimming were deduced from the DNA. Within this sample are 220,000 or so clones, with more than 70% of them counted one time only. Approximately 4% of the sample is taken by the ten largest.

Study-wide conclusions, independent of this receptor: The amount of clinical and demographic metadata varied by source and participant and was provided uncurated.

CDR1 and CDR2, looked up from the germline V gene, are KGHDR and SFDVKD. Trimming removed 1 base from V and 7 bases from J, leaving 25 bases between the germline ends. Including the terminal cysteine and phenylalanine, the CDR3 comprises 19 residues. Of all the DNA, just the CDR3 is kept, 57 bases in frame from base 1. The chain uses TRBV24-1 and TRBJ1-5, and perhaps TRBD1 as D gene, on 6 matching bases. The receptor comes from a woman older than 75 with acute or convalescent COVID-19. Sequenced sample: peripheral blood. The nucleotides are TGTGCCACCAGTGATTTCCACCACCCCGGGACACCCTCTGACCAGCCCCAGCATTTT. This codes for CATSDFHHPGTPSDQPQHF.